This TCR beta chain was obtained from a study of a mutant IDH1 vaccine in newly diagnosed glioma. Study in general: Of treated patients, 62.5% were men and 37.5% women, averaging roughly 40 years. Previous treatment comprised radiotherapy, temozolomide, or both, mostly both.

As for time point: week 47, end of study. Each vaccine dose was 300 ug of mutant IDH1 20-mer peptide, with topical imiquimod. Each patient was administered eight vaccinations, scheduled in weeks 1, 3, 5, 7, 11, 15, 19 and 23. Produced via immunoSEQ multiplex PCR; TCRdb's table is partial and in-frame only. The sample shows around 65,000 clones, about four fifths of them seen only once. There are 16 residues in the CDR3. The germline V gene has CDR1 KGHSH and CDR2 LQKENI. Trimming took 6 bases from V and 2 from J, leaving 16 bases between them. To note about this clone: Its antigen remains unidentified.

The receptor was derived from a man under 40 with glioma. V and J are TRBV18 and TRBJ1-4, with D maybe TRBD1 (6 bases). Sequenced material: PBMCs, taken from a glioma patient whose treatment included an IDH1 peptide vaccine. CDR3 residues: CASSPLQGITNEKLFF. The CDR3 DNA reads TGTGCCAGCTCGCCCCTCCAGGGGATCACTAATGAAAAACTGTTTTTT. Looking up the rest from reference TRBV18 and TRBJ1-4 gives the full variable domain: NAGVMQNPRHLVRRRGQEARLRCSPMKGHSHVYWYRQLPEEGLKFMVYLQKENIIDESGMPKERFSAEFPKEGPSILRIQQVVRGDSAAYFCASSPLQGITNEKLFFGSGTQLSVL.